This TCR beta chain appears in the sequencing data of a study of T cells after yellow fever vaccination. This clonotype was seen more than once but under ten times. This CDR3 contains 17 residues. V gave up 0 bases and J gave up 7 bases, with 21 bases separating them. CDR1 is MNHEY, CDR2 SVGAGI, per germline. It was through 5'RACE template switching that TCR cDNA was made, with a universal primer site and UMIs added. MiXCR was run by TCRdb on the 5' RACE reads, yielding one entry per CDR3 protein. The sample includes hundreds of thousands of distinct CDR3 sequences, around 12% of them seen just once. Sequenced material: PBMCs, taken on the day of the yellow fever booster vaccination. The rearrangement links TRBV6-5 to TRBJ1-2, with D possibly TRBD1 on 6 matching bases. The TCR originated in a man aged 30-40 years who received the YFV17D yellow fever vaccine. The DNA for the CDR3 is TGTGCCAGCAGTTACTCGACCCAGGGGACCCCCGTTGGTGGCTACACCTTC. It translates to CASSYSTQGTPVGGYTF.